This T cell receptor (beta chain) was sequenced during a study of beta chain features in type 1 diabetes. Notes on the study in general: PCR could preferentially amplify shorter templates, alike in patients and controls. The study found moderately but significantly shorter TCRB CDR3s in all four CD4+ subsets of Type 1 diabetes patients.

The CDR3 covers 16 residues. V was clipped by 0 bases and J by 4 bases, with 15 bases between them. Germline V gene lookup returns CDR1 LGHNA and CDR2 YSLEER. A note on this clone: Its antigen is unidentified.

Of the isolated RNA, all was reverse transcribed, and so the sequenced material was expressed TCRB transcripts. TCRdb keeps only in-frame clones here, not all; method: immunoSEQ multiplex PCR. This sample has approximately 43,000 clones, with approximately 61% found just once. Once sorted, every population was more than 95% pure. The V and J genes are TRBV4-3 and TRBJ1-2, with D perhaps TRBD1 (6 bases). The origin of this receptor is a man aged 25 to 40 with type 1 diabetes. Some clones in this sample may be carry-over from other donors' samples. The sample taken for sequencing was Tregs from blood. The CDR3 loop is CASSQDMAGGGYGYTF. DNA of the CDR3: TGCGCCAGCAGCCAAGATATGGCGGGGGGCGGCTATGGCTACACCTTC.